One sample yielded the 11 T cell receptor beta chains listed below, sequenced in a study of cytomegalovirus exposure and HLA in healthy donors. Assay: immunoSEQ multiplex PCR; the TCRdb copy retains only in-frame clones and omits some. The data contain 100,000 or so clones, approximately 81% of them singletons. The sample comprised PBMCs. The receptors were sampled from a man aged 18 to 29 in good health and CMV-seropositive.

This chain uses TRBV5-4 with TRBJ2-1; TRBD2 matches 8 bases. Germline values: CDR1 SGHNT, CDR2 YYREEE (reference sequence). Trimming took 1 base from V and 0 from J; bases not matched to a gene: 3. The CDR3 length is 16 residues. The CDR3 sequence is CASSLKRGSSYNEQFF. CDR3 coding DNA: TGTGCCAGCAGCTTGAAGCGGGGGAGCTCCTACAATGAGCAGTTCTTC.

The gene calls are TRBV9 and TRBJ2-2, with 11 nucleotides matching TRBD1. V lost 5 bases, J lost 9 bases, and 6 bases stayed unmatched. CDR3 size: 14 residues. CDR1 SGDLS and CDR2 YYNGEE come from the germline V gene. This chain's CDR3 is CASRGQGGARELFF. CDR3 sequence (DNA): TGTGCCAGCAGGGGACAGGGGGGGGCCCGGGAGCTGTTTTTT.

This clone was found once. This chain uses TRBV19 with TRBJ2-7; possible D gene TRBD1, 6 bases. Germline V CDR1 and CDR2: LNHDA, SQIVND (reference sequence). Trimming shortened V by 5 bases and J by 4 bases, and 9 bases separated the two germline ends. The CDR3 runs 12 residues. CDR3 nucleotides: TGTGCCAGTAGTTCACAGGGTTACGAGCAGTACTTC. This sequence encodes CASSSQGYEQYF.

J is TRBJ1-2 and V is TRBV5-1; no clear D gene. The ends were cut back, 0 bases at V and 1 base at J, with 10 bases in the middle. The CDR3 runs 15 residues. Looked up from germline, CDR1 is SGHRS and CDR2 is YFSETQ. CDR3 amino acids: CASSLEGSGNYGYTF. The CDR3 bases are TGCGCCAGCAGCTTGGAAGGGAGTGGTAACTATGGCTACACCTTC.

V gene TRBV11-2 combines with J gene TRBJ2-3, with TRBD2 identical over 7 bases. V dropped 5 bases and J dropped 2; count of bases not matched to a gene: 10. Germline V gives CDR1 SGHAT, CDR2 FQNNGV. This CDR3 comprises 16 residues. CDR3 DNA sequence: TGTGCCAGCAGCCCGTTGCTAGCGGCCTTCACAGATACGCAGTATTTT. Translating gives CASSPLLAAFTDTQYF.

CDR3: CASSSTPGQGQNIQYF. The DNA of the CDR3 is TGTGCCAGCAGCTCGACCCCGGGACAGGGACAAAACATTCAGTACTTC. The rearrangement links TRBV7-9 to TRBJ2-4; TRBD1 agrees at 9 bases. This CDR3 region has 16 residues. CDR1 SEHNR and CDR2 FQNEAQ come from the germline V gene (reference sequence). V lost 4 bases, J lost 5 bases, and 9 bases stayed unmatched.

This clone appeared a single time. This chain joins TRBV13 and TRBJ2-2; a weak D match, TRBD1 (6 bases). The CDR3 has 17 residues. The V end lost 5 bases, the J end lost 4 bases, and 20 bases lay between the germline ends. Germline CDR1 PRHDT, CDR2 FYEKMQ (reference sequence). The CDR3 sequence: CASSGFGPGESTGELFF. Here the CDR3 DNA reads TGTGCCAGCAGCGGATTTGGGCCAGGGGAGAGCACCGGGGAGCTGTTTTTT.

This chain uses TRBV18 with TRBJ2-7, with D uncertain. V was pared by 0 bases and J by 5 bases, with 11 bases between. Germline V gives CDR1 KGHSH, CDR2 LQKENI. This CDR3 is built from 14 residues. In DNA form, the CDR3 reads TGTGCCAGCTCACCACCCAACAGCCGCGACGAGCAGTACTTC. This gives the protein CASSPPNSRDEQYF.

The J gene is TRBJ2-6, the V gene TRBV5-4; TRBD1 matches 7 bases. The CDR3 is 18 residues long. The V segment lost 2 bases and the J segment 1 base; nucleotides outside the gene matches: 9. Germline V CDR1 and CDR2: SGHNT, YYREEE (reference sequence). The chain's CDR3 is CASSFRTGRTSGANVLTF. The CDR3 region has the DNA TGTGCCAGCAGCTTCCGGACAGGTCGGACTTCTGGGGCCAACGTCCTGACTTTC. Variable domain in full (rest from reference TRBV5-4 and TRBJ2-6): ETGVTQSPTHLIKTRGQQVTLRCSSQSGHNTVSWYQQALGQGPQFIFQYYREEENGRGNFPPRFSGLQFPNYSSELNVNALELDDSALYLCASSFRTGRTSGANVLTFGAGSRLTVL.

The count of this clone is one. This chain uses TRBV11-2 with TRBJ2-2, with D possibly being TRBD2 (6 bases). V was shortened by 2 bases and J by 8 bases, with 12 bases between the two germline ends. The germline V gene has CDR1 SGHAT and CDR2 FQNNGV. The CDR3 totals 14 residues. This chain's CDR3 is CASSLNPGEGELFF. CDR3 in DNA: TGTGCCAGCAGCTTAAATCCGGGAGAGGGGGAGCTGTTTTTT. The variable domain in full, completed from reference TRBV11-2 and TRBJ2-2, reads EAGVAQSPRYKIIEKRQSVAFWCNPISGHATLYWYQQILGQGPKLLIQFQNNGVVDDSQLPKDRFSAERLKGVDSTLKIQPAKLEDSAVYLCASSLNPGEGELFFGEGSRLTVL.

The CDR3 DNA reads as TGCAGCGTTGAGGTAGCGGGGACAGATACGCAGTATTTT. The encoded protein is CSVEVAGTDTQYF. The chain carries TRBV29-1 and TRBJ2-3, with TRBD2 matching over 8 bases. The CDR3 totals 13 residues. Germline CDR1 SQVTM, CDR2 ANQGSEA. V trimming: 3 bases; J trimming: 3 bases; junction bases outside the gene matches: 2.